The 7 T cell receptor beta chains below were found in one sample sequenced in a study of identical twins. Each CDR3 protein is one row after TCRdb ran MiXCR on the 5' RACE reads. The table has around 1.7 million distinct CDR3 sequences, around 33% seen once. Sequencing was done on a sample of cord blood. These receptors all come from a newborn girl in good health.

The rearrangement uses TRBV2 and TRBJ2-3; either TRBD1 or TRBD2 may supply D (5 bases each). The V end was cut by 1 base, the J end by 7 bases, with 15 bases between. The CDR3 sequence is 15 residues long. Germline V gene sequence: CDR1 SNHLY, CDR2 FYNNEI. DNA of the CDR3: TGTGCCAGCAGTGAAGGTATTTTGGGGGTGAATACGCAGTATTTT. The encoded protein is CASSEGILGVNTQYF.

This clonotype turned up a few times. The V call is TRBV20-1, the J call TRBJ2-1; D is possibly TRBD1 (6 bases). CDR1 DFQATT and CDR2 SNEGSKA come from the germline V gene (reference sequence). V lost 6 bases, J lost 0 bases, and 24 bases lay in between. This CDR3 is built from 18 residues. As DNA, the CDR3 is TGCAGTGCCCATGGGGCCACAACAGGGATTCTCTCCTACAATGAGCAGTTCTTC. As protein: CSAHGATTGILSYNEQFF.

This clonotype was counted a few times. This sequence joins TRBV20-1 and TRBJ2-1, with 10 positions matching TRBD2. V lost 1 base and J lost 3; bases outside the gene matches: 6. Germline CDR1 and CDR2: DFQATT and SNEGSKA (reference sequence). This CDR3 region has 16 residues. The CDR3 nucleotides are TGCAGTGCTAGAGGCCCACTAGCGGGAAACTACAATGAGCAGTTCTTC. Amino acid sequence: CSARGPLAGNYNEQFF.

This clonotype has just a few counts. V and J are TRBV11-2 and TRBJ2-7; TRBD2 agrees at 9 bases. The tail of the sequence fits TRBJ2-5 better, so the J call may be wrong. The CDR3 sequence is 17 residues long. Germline loops: CDR1 SGHAT, CDR2 FQNNGV. The CDR3 loop reads CASSLEPSGARGETQYF. Here the CDR3 DNA reads TGTGCCAGCAGCTTAGAGCCTAGCGGGGCCCGGGGGGAGACCCAGTACTTC.

This chain uses TRBV10-3 with TRBJ1-2; no clear D. Germline loops: CDR1 ENHRY, CDR2 SYGVKD. CDR3 length: 13 residues. V was cut by 0 bases and J by 6 bases, with 8 bases left in between. CDR3 loop: CAISESNWNGYTF. CDR3 coding DNA: TGTGCCATCAGTGAGTCTAACTGGAATGGCTACACCTTC.

The chain combines TRBV5-1 with TRBJ2-3, with TRBD2 identical over 9 bases. The ends lost 1 base at V and 6 bases at J; junction bases unmatched: 6. The CDR3 length is 15 residues. Germline loops: CDR1 SGHRS, CDR2 YFSETQ. CDR3 nucleotides: TGCGCCAGCAGCTTGAGGGTAGCGGGGGCGGATACGCAGTATTTT. It codes for CASSLRVAGADTQYF.

J is TRBJ2-2 and V is TRBV10-3; 10 nucleotides align to TRBD2. V was pared by 0 bases and J by 5 bases, with 6 bases of the junction left unmatched. This CDR3 region has 17 residues. Germline CDR1 and CDR2: ENHRY and SYGVKD. The CDR3 nucleotides read TGTGCCATCAGTGAGTCCGGGCGACTAGCGGGTACCGGGGAGCTGTTTTTT. Its protein product is CAISESGRLAGTGELFF.